The clone carrying this TCR beta chain was seen at least ten times. The data are from a study of patients with pleural tuberculosis. TCRdb reanalysed the reads using MiXCR and keeps one entry per CDR3 protein. The sample records about 50,000 distinct CDR3 sequences, about 7.9% being singletons. V lost 6 bases and J lost 5; bases outside the gene matches: 8. In germline, CDR1 is LGHNA, CDR2 YNFKEQ. CDR3 length: 15 residues. The chain has TRBV4-2 and TRBJ2-1, with TRBD1 matching over 9 bases. This receptor was taken from a human donor with pleural tuberculosis. The CDR3 region is CASRKGQGPNNEQFF. CDR3 sequence (DNA): TGTGCCAGCAGGAAGGGACAGGGACCTAACAATGAGCAGTTCTTC.